Listed below are T cell receptor beta chains from one sample, sequenced in a study of blood T cell repertoires in COVID-19. Generated by immunoSEQ multiplex PCR, the TCRdb table keeps only in-frame clones and is missing some. In the table there are approximately 210,000 clones, 82% of which are singletons. The material sequenced was PBMCs or T cells enriched from blood (not recorded which). The receptors stem from an older woman who had recovered from COVID-19. The CDR3 runs from the conserved cysteine through the conserved F or W. Each record gives: CDR3 protein, V gene, J gene, clone size, D gene. D genes are given only for firm matches. Clone size is stated in some rows and not others, as once, few, many or a class when expanded.

CASRKDRGTDTQYF	TRBV6-5	TRBJ2-3	-	TRBD1
CASSLLGGRDTGELFF	TRBV5-1	TRBJ2-2	once	-
CASSIGGHHNEQFF	TRBV19	TRBJ2-1	-	-
CASSLARTGENYGYTF	TRBV7-9	TRBJ1-2	-	TRBD1
CSVEGRTGIEAFF	TRBV29-1	TRBJ1-1	few	-
CASSLSGQGARYEQYF	TRBV27	TRBJ2-7	-	TRBD1
CATSRDKAEETQYF	TRBV15	TRBJ2-5	-	-
CASSIGAGQPNSPLHF	TRBV19	TRBJ1-6	-	TRBD1
CASRPGPGTDTQYF	TRBV4-1	TRBJ2-3	once	-
CASSLLGLENTEAFF	TRBV7-8	TRBJ1-1	-	-
CASRDSTEAFF	TRBV2	TRBJ1-1	few	-
CASRLAKLAEAFF	TRBV12-3/TRBV12-4	TRBJ1-1	-	-
CASSYRQDRSGNTIYF	TRBV13	TRBJ1-3	-	-
CASRGQGNTEAFF	TRBV19	TRBJ1-1	-	TRBD1
CASSPGTGMVQYF	TRBV5-1	TRBJ2-7	-	TRBD1
CASSLAGQSGNTIYF	TRBV7-8	TRBJ1-3	-	-
CASSSWTGGANTGELFF	TRBV11-3	TRBJ2-2	-	TRBD1
CASSIGTGGSYGYTF	TRBV19	TRBJ1-2	-	TRBD1
CASSERERGTQYF	TRBV2	TRBJ2-5	few	-
CASSSLKGSEAFF	TRBV7-2	TRBJ1-1	few	-
CASRPTVGNEKLFF	TRBV2	TRBJ1-4	-	-
CASSLAGVGNTIYF	TRBV5-6	TRBJ1-3	-	-
CATSDSTESLQGEQFF	TRBV24-1	TRBJ2-1	-	-
CAITGSYNEQFF	TRBV10-3	TRBJ2-1	-	-
CASSLAPRQYNEQFF	TRBV7-6	TRBJ2-1	-	-
CASSQVQQTGWPEAFF	TRBV4-3	TRBJ1-1	-	TRBD1
CSVWGQKIFNTEAFF	TRBV29-1	TRBJ1-1	-	-
CASRGTGGNGELFF	TRBV19	TRBJ2-2	-	TRBD1
CASSARGQGSEAFF	TRBV9	TRBJ1-1	once	TRBD1
CASRKPTGHEQFF	TRBV6-5	TRBJ2-1	-	TRBD1
CASSLAGVETQYF	TRBV12-3/TRBV12-4	TRBJ2-5	once	-
CASSYNRGADDLNYGYTF	TRBV9	TRBJ1-2	-	TRBD1
CASQIGSGGASNQPQHF	TRBV2	TRBJ1-5	-	TRBD1
CASSLWGVSLSGELFF	TRBV27	TRBJ2-2	once	-
CASSQDGSGGAHEQYF	TRBV4-1	TRBJ2-7	-	TRBD2
CASSDLTGGDYGYTF	TRBV10-2	TRBJ1-2	-	TRBD1
CSASPPGTVNEKLFF	TRBV20-1	TRBJ1-4	-	TRBD1
CASSHLLRYSYNEQFF	TRBV19	TRBJ2-1	once	-
CASSITGTSAQETQYF	TRBV9	TRBJ2-5	-	TRBD2